These T cell receptor beta chains were read from a single sample in a study of T cells after yellow fever vaccination. TCRdb itself ran the 5' RACE reads through MiXCR, one entry per CDR3 protein. In the table there are 30,000 or so distinct CDR3 sequences, approximately 4.4% of which are singletons. Sequencing was performed on CD8+ T cells sorted from PBMCs, taken 5 days after the yellow fever booster vaccination. The receptors originated from a man under 40 who received the YFV17D yellow fever vaccine. The CDR3 runs from the conserved cysteine through the conserved F or W.

v_gene: TRBV7-9; CDR3aa: CASSKTGTEAFF
v_gene: TRBV6-6; CDR3aa: CASSYGGEQYF
v_gene: TRBV2; CDR3aa: CASSEGPHRGANEKLFF
v_gene: TRBV11-2; CDR3aa: CASSRLSHYNEQFF
v_gene: TRBV29-1; CDR3aa: CSVVLSGYTYEQYF
v_gene: TRBV7-2; CDR3aa: CASSSVVRSPYNEQFF
v_gene: TRBV29-1; CDR3aa: CSVVGRTYEQYF
v_gene: TRBV18; CDR3aa: CASSPEFANEQFF
v_gene: TRBV12-5; CDR3aa: CASGLLAGTRNTGELFF
v_gene: TRBV28; CDR3aa: CASSSNDSGFNEQYF
v_gene: TRBV5-1; CDR3aa: CASSGNNEQFF
v_gene: TRBV7-9; CDR3aa: CASSLEASSGFF
v_gene: TRBV18; CDR3aa: CASSPTSGQETQYF
v_gene: TRBV5-6; CDR3aa: CAISPGLPTGELFF
v_gene: TRBV6-4; CDR3aa: CASSGSPSSYNEQFF
v_gene: TRBV6-1; CDR3aa: CASSQGIQETQYF
v_gene: TRBV11-2; CDR3aa: CASSRDYEQYF
v_gene: TRBV7-9; CDR3aa: CASSPLQGGVEFF
v_gene: TRBV20-1; CDR3aa: CSARGPENTEAFF
v_gene: TRBV18; CDR3aa: CASSPSTVTGDPQETQYF
v_gene: TRBV7-9; CDR3aa: CASSFGLADYEQYF
v_gene: TRBV11-1; CDR3aa: CASSLRAPSQKSSYNEQFF
v_gene: TRBV2; CDR3aa: CASSDIGTNTGELFF
v_gene: TRBV9; CDR3aa: CASSVVASSHTGELFF
v_gene: TRBV29-1; CDR3aa: CSVEDNRDEQYF
v_gene: TRBV12-3/TRBV12-4; CDR3aa: CASSQTSGLRGEQFF
v_gene: TRBV7-9; CDR3aa: CASSTRTSLYYNEQFF
v_gene: TRBV2; CDR3aa: CAISSHGLAGERVTGELFF
v_gene: TRBV29-1; CDR3aa: CSVRRGQGAYEQYF
v_gene: TRBV5-1; CDR3aa: CASSLVVDNYEQYF
v_gene: TRBV2; CDR3aa: CASSELGTGYNSPLHF
v_gene: TRBV7-8; CDR3aa: CASSLDSSRGHEQYF
v_gene: TRBV6-5; CDR3aa: CASSYAMPGEQFF
v_gene: TRBV12-3/TRBV12-4; CDR3aa: CASSRSTEDRGYGYTF
v_gene: TRBV7-8; CDR3aa: CASSLTDLYEQYF
v_gene: TRBV5-1; CDR3aa: CASSQYNEQFF
v_gene: TRBV20-1; CDR3aa: CSAADSNSYEQYF
v_gene: TRBV9; CDR3aa: CASSVREGLVYEQYF
v_gene: TRBV19; CDR3aa: CASSIVTSYGYTF
v_gene: TRBV11-1; CDR3aa: CASGGNEQFF
v_gene: TRBV28; CDR3aa: CASSRADPVGEQYF
v_gene: TRBV29-1; CDR3aa: CSVEGSSGSRNEQFF
v_gene: TRBV20-1; CDR3aa: CCARDLGGLGGYEQFF